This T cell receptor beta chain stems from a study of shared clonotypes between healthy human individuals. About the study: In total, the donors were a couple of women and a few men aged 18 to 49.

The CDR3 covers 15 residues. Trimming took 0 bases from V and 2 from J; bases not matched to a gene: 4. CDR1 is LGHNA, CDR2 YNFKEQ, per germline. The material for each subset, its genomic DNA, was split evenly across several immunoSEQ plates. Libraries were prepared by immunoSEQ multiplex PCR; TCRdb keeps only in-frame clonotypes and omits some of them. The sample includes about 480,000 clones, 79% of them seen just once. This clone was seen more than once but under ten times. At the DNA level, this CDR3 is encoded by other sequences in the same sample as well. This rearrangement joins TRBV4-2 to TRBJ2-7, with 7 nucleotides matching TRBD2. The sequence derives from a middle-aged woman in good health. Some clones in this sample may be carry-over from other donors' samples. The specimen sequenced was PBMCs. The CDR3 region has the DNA TGTGCCAGCAGCCAAGATCCAGCGGGACCCTACGAGCAGTACTTC. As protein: CASSQDPAGPYEQYF.